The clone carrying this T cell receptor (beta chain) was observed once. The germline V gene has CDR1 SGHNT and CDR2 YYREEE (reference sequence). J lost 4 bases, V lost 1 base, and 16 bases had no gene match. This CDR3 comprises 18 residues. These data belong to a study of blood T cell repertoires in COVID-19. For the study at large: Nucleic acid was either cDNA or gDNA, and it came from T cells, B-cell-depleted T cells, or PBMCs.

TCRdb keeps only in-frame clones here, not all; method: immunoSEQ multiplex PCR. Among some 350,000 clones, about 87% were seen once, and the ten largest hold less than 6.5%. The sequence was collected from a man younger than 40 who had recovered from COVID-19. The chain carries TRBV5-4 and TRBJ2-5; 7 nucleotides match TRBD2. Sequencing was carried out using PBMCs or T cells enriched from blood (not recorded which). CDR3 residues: CASSLSSTASGFVETQYF. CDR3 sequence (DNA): TGTGCCAGCAGCTTGAGCAGTACGGCTAGCGGTTTCGTAGAGACCCAGTACTTC. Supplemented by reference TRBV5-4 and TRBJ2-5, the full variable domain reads ETGVTQSPTHLIKTRGQQVTLRCSSQSGHNTVSWYQQALGQGPQFIFQYYREEENGRGNFPPRFSGLQFPNYSSELNVNALELDDSALYLCASSLSSTASGFVETQYFGPGTRLLVL.